This T cell receptor (beta chain) was recovered during a study of cytomegalovirus exposure and HLA in healthy donors. Researchers ran the PCR with 60 Vbeta and 13 Jbeta primers. Here immunoSEQ multiplex PCR was the method, and the copy in TCRdb shows in-frame clones only, minus some. The sample holds 150,000 to 200,000 clones; almost 85% are singletons and the top ten take approximately 2.4%. Per the germline V gene, CDR1 is ENHRY and CDR2 is SYGVKD. Trimming took 2 bases from V and 5 from J; bases not matched to a gene: 11. The CDR3 totals 16 residues. What was sequenced was PBMCs. J is TRBJ2-5 and V is TRBV10-3, with 7 bases matching TRBD1. The clonotype originates from a woman in her forties or fifties in good health and CMV-seronegative. The CDR3 coding sequence is TGTGCCATCAGTGAGGGGGAGACAGGGTCGGACGAGACCCAGTACTTC. Translated: CAISEGETGSDETQYF.